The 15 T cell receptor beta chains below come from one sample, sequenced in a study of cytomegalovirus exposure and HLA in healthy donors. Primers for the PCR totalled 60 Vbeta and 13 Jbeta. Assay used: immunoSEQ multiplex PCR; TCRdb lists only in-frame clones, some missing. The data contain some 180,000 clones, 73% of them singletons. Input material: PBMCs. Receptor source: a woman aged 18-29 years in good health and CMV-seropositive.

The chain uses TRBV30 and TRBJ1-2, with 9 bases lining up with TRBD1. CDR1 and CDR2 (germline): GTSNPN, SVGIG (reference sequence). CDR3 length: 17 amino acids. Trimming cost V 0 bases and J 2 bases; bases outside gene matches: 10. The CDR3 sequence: CAWSVWRRDRENYGYTF. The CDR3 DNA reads TGTGCCTGGAGTGTTTGGAGGCGGGACAGGGAGAACTATGGCTACACCTTC.

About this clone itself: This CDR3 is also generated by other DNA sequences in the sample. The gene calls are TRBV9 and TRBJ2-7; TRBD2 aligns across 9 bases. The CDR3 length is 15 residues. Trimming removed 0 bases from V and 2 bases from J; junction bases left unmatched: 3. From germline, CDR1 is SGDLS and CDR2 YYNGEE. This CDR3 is CASSVGAGGPYEQYF. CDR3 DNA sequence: TGTGCCAGCAGCGTAGGAGCGGGGGGCCCCTACGAGCAGTACTTC.

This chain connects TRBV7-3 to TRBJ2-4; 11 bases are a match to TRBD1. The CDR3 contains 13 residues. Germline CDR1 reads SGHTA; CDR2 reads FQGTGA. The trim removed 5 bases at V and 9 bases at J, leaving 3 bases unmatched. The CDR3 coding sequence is TGTGCCAGCAGCAAGGGACAGGGGGGCATTCAGTACTTC. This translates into CASSKGQGGIQYF. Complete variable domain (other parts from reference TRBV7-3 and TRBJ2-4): GAGVSQTPSNKVTEKGKYVELRCDPISGHTALYWYRQSLGQGPEFLIYFQGTGAADDSGLPNDRFFAVRPEGSVSTLKIQRTERGDSAVYLCASSKGQGGIQYFGAGTRLSVL.

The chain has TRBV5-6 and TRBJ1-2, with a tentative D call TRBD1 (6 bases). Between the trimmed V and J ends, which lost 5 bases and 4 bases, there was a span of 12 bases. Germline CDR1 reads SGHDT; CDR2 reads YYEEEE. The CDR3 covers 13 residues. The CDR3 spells CASRWVDSYGYTF. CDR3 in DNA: TGTGCCAGCAGATGGGTGGACAGCTATGGCTACACCTTC.

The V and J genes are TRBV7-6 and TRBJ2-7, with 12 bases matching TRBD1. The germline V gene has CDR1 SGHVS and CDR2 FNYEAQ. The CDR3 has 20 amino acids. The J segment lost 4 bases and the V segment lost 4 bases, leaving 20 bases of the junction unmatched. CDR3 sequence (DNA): TGTGCCAGCAGCTCGAGAGCAGGGACAGGGGGCGGCCATGGGTATTACGAGCAGTACTTC. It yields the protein CASSSRAGTGGGHGYYEQYF.

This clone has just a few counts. The CDR3: CASSMSQGKANYGYTF. DNA for the CDR3: TGTGCCAGTAGTATGTCACAGGGCAAAGCTAACTATGGCTACACCTTC. The chain has TRBV19 and TRBJ1-2; perhaps TRBD1 as D (6 bases). CDR1 and CDR2 from the germline V gene are LNHDA and SQIVND (reference sequence). The CDR3 extends over 16 amino acids. Trimming shortened V by 3 bases and J by 0 bases, and 14 bases separated the two germline ends.

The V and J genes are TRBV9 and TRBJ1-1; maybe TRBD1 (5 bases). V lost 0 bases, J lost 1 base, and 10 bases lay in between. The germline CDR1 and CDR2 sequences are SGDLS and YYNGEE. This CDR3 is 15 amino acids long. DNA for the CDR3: TGTGCCAGCAGCGTAGGCTCAGGGAAGAACACTGAAGCTTTCTTT. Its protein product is CASSVGSGKNTEAFF.

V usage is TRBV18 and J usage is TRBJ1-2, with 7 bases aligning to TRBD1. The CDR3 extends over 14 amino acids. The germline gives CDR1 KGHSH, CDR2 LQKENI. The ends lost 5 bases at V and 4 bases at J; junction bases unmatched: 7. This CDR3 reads CASSIPGQIYGYTF. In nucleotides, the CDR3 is TGTGCCAGCTCAATTCCGGGACAGATCTATGGCTACACCTTC.

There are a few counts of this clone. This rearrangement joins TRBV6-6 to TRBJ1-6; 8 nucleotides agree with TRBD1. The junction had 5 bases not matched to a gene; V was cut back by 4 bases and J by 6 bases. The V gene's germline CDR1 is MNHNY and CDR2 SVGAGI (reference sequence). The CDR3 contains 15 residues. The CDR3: CASSFTGQGNSPLHF. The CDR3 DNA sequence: TGTGCCAGCAGTTTCACCGGACAGGGTAATTCACCCCTCCACTTT.

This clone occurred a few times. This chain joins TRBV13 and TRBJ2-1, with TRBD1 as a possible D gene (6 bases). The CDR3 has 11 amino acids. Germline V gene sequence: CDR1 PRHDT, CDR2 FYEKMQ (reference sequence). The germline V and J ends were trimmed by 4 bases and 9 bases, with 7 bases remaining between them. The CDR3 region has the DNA TGTGCCAGCAGCTCACAGGGTGAGCAGTTCTTC. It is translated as CASSSQGEQFF.

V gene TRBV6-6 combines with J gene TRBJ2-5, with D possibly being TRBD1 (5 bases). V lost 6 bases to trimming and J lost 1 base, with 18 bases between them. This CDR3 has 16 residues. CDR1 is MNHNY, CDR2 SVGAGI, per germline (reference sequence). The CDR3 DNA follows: TGTGCCAGCAGCCCTAGGGCTGGGGCTCTCCAAGAGACCCAGTACTTC. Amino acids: CASSPRAGALQETQYF.

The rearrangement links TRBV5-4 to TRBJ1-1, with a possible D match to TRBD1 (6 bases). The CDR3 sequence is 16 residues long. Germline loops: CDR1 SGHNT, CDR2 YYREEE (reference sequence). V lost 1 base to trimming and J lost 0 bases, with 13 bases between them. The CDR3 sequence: CASSLIGRGMNTEAFF. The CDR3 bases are TGTGCCAGCAGCTTGATTGGAAGGGGGATGAACACTGAAGCTTTCTTT.

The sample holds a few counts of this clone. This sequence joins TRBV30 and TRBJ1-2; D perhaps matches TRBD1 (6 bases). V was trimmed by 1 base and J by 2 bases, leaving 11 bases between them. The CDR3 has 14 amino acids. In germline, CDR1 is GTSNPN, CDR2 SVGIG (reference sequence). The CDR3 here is CAWSATGTNYGYTF. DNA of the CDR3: TGTGCCTGGAGTGCAACAGGGACCAACTATGGCTACACCTTC. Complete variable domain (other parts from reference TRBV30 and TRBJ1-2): SQTIHQWPATLVQPVGSPLSLECTVEGTSNPNLYWYRQAAGRGLQLLFYSVGIGQISSEVPQNLSASRPQDRQFILSSKKLLLSDSGFYLCAWSATGTNYGYTFGSGTRLTVV.

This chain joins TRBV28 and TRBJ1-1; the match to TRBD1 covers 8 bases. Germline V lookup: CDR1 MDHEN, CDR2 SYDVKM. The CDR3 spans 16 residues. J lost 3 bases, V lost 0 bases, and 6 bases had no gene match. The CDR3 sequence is CASSLWAGGQYTEAFF. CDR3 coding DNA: TGTGCCAGCAGTTTATGGGCAGGGGGCCAGTACACTGAAGCTTTCTTT.

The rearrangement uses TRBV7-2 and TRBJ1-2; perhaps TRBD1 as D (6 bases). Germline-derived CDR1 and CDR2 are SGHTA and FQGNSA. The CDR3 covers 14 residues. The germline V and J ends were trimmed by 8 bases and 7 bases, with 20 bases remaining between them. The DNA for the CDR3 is TGTGCCAGCTCTCCCCGGGGGGGGGCAGGTGGCTACACCTTC. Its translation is CASSPRGGAGGYTF.